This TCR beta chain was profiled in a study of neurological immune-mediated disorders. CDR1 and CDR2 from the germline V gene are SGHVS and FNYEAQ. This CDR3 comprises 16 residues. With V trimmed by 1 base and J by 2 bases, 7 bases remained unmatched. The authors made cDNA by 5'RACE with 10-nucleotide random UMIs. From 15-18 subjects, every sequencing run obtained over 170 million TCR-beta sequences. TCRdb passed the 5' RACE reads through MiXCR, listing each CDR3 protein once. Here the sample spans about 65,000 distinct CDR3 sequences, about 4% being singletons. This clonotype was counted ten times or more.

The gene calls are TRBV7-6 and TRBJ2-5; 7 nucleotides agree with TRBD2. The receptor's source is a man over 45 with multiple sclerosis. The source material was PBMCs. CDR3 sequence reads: CASSLVGGDYQETQYF. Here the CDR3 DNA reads TGTGCCAGCAGCTTAGTCGGTGGGGACTATCAAGAGACCCAGTACTTC.